This T cell receptor (beta chain) was recovered during a study of shared clonotypes between healthy human individuals. TCRdb keeps only in-frame clones here, not all; method: immunoSEQ multiplex PCR. This sample has approximately 1,500,000 clones, with nearly 99% found just once. Free of recent acute infections or vaccinations, the donors were healthy HIV-negative adults. The source material was naive CD4+ T cells sorted from blood. Subset here: CD45RA+ positively selected. The receptor's source is a man younger than 45 in good health.

The CDR3 DNA follows: TGTGCCAGCAGACTCCTAGCGGGAGTCTTTAACGAGCAGTACTTC. It codes for CASRLLAGVFNEQYF. The chain uses TRBV6-6 and TRBJ2-7; TRBD2 agrees at 10 bases. Germline V gene sequence: CDR1 MNHNY, CDR2 SVGAGI (reference sequence). Trimming removed 6 bases from V and 5 bases from J; junction bases left unmatched: 10. The CDR3 runs to 15 residues.